The 21 T cell receptor beta chains in this list originate from one sample, sequenced in a study of CD8+ T cells in alopecia areata. RNA was extracted and reverse transcribed into cDNA as the sequencing template. Using immunoSEQ multiplex PCR, the repertoire was profiled, and TCRdb retains in-frame clones only, with some absent. There are about 180,000 clones in the sample; roughly 58% occur only once, and roughly 17% lies in the top ten. Treatment reported: oral pan-JAK inhibitor, 5-10 mg twice daily. The sequencing used CD4+ T cells sorted from blood, collected at approximately week 55, from a patient treated with tofacitinib. These receptors were obtained from a human donor with alopecia areata.

This chain uses TRBV4-2 with TRBJ2-3; 11 bases fit TRBD2. Trimming took 0 bases from V and 0 from J; bases not matched to a gene: 5. Germline-derived CDR1 and CDR2 are LGHNA and YNFKEQ. This CDR3 comprises 18 residues. As DNA, the CDR3 is TGTGCCAGCAGCCAAGACCTAGCGGGGGGCCCTAGCACAGATACGCAGTATTTT. It translates to CASSQDLAGGPSTDTQYF.

The chain employs TRBV30 and TRBJ2-1; 9 bases map to TRBD1. V lost 8 bases, J lost 2 bases, and 4 bases stayed unmatched. CDR3 length: 13 residues. Germline loops: CDR1 GTSNPN, CDR2 SVGIG (reference sequence). DNA of the CDR3: TGTGCCGCCGGGACAGGGCCCTACAATGAGCAGTTCTTC. This gives the protein CAAGTGPYNEQFF.

This sequence joins TRBV9 and TRBJ2-3, with a weak D call TRBD2 (7 bases). V was clipped by 3 bases and J by 1 base, with 12 bases between them. The CDR3 contains 15 residues. From germline, CDR1 is SGDLS and CDR2 YYNGEE. The CDR3 sequence is CASSAGGRGTDTQYF. The CDR3 coding sequence is TGTGCCAGCAGCGCCGGGGGGCGTGGCACAGATACGCAGTATTTT.

This clone occurred a few times. The chain employs TRBV29-1 and TRBJ1-1, with a possible D match to TRBD1 (6 bases). Germline V CDR1 and CDR2: SQVTM, ANQGSEA. V was cut by 1 base and J by 1 base, with 7 bases left in between. The CDR3 totals 13 residues. CDR3 nucleotides: TGCAGCGTTGAAGGGGGACAGAACACTGAAGCTTTCTTT. It encodes CSVEGGQNTEAFF.

This chain connects TRBV29-1 to TRBJ1-1; D uncertain. V was clipped by 2 bases and J by 4 bases, with 8 bases between them. This CDR3 comprises 12 residues. Looked up from germline, CDR1 is SQVTM and CDR2 is ANQGSEA. As DNA, the CDR3 is TGCAGCGTTGAAAAGACAACCACTGAAGCTTTCTTT. Residues: CSVEKTTTEAFF.

This chain connects TRBV14 to TRBJ2-1; D is ambiguous. The CDR3 is 12 amino acids. Germline V lookup: CDR1 SGHDN, CDR2 FVKESK. The ends were cut back, 4 bases at V and 12 bases at J, with 13 bases in the middle. The CDR3 reads CASSLRPQAQFF. The CDR3 DNA reads as TGTGCCAGCAGCCTGCGGCCCCAGGCGCAGTTCTTC.

This rearrangement joins TRBV19 to TRBJ1-1, with TRBD1 as a possible D gene (5 bases). This CDR3 is built from 13 residues. In germline, CDR1 is LNHDA, CDR2 SQIVND (reference sequence). Trimming removed 6 bases from V and 7 bases from J, with 15 bases in between. The CDR3 protein is CASSISGGDEAFF. The CDR3 region has the DNA TGTGCCAGTAGCATATCGGGGGGTGATGAAGCTTTCTTT.

In its sample, this clone was seen once. This rearrangement joins TRBV10-3 to TRBJ1-1, with D hard to call. Trimming removed 8 bases from V and 1 base from J, with 8 bases in between. The CDR3 has 12 residues. The V gene's germline CDR1 is ENHRY and CDR2 SYGVKD. CDR3 in DNA: TGTGCCATCTCTCGGGGGAACACTGAAGCTTTCTTT. This encodes CAISRGNTEAFF.

This chain links TRBV19 with TRBJ1-5, with D perhaps matching TRBD1 (6 bases). CDR3 length equals 15 residues. CDR1 and CDR2 (germline): LNHDA, SQIVND (reference sequence). V lost 3 bases to trimming and J lost 7 bases, with 16 bases between them. In DNA, the CDR3 is TGTGCCAGTAGTATCTTCGGGGGGGCCGGGCAGCCCCAGCATTTT. Amino acids: CASSIFGGAGQPQHF.

This clone was observed a handful of times. CDR3 sequence reads: CASSLAPAGGGLDTQYF. DNA of the CDR3: TGCGCCAGCAGCTTGGCCCCAGCGGGGGGCGGGTTAGATACGCAGTATTTT. This chain uses TRBV5-1 with TRBJ2-3; 9 bases are a match to TRBD2. V lost 0 bases and J lost 5; bases outside the gene matches: 10. The germline CDR1 and CDR2 sequences are SGHRS and YFSETQ. CDR3 length equals 17 residues.

V usage is TRBV29-1 and J usage is TRBJ1-2, with D uncertain. The CDR3 is 12 residues long. Germline V CDR1 and CDR2: SQVTM, ANQGSEA. V lost 1 base to trimming and J lost 4 bases, with 7 bases between them. The CDR3 here is CSVEGLGYGYTF. The CDR3 coding sequence is TGCAGCGTTGAAGGGTTAGGCTATGGCTACACCTTC.

The genes are TRBV6-5 and TRBJ1-4, with no clear D. Trimming took off 0 bases at V and 5 bases at J, with 7 bases between the two ends. The CDR3 is 14 amino acids. Germline V gene sequence: CDR1 MNHEY, CDR2 SVGAGI. In DNA, the CDR3 is TGTGCCAGCAGTTACTCGACACAAAATGAAAAACTGTTTTTT. Protein sequence: CASSYSTQNEKLFF.

In its sample, this clone was seen a few times. V usage is TRBV30 and J usage is TRBJ1-5; D possibly corresponds to TRBD1 (5 bases). This CDR3 is 13 amino acids long. The V end lost 2 bases, the J end lost 6 bases, and 11 bases lay between the germline ends. Germline CDR1 and CDR2: GTSNPN and SVGIG (reference sequence). This chain's CDR3 is CAWSLGGAQPQHF. In DNA form, the CDR3 reads TGTGCCTGGAGTTTGGGGGGAGCTCAGCCCCAGCATTTT.

This clone showed up many times. The chain couples TRBV19 to TRBJ2-4; 7 bases fit TRBD1. The ends lost 3 bases at V and 6 bases at J; junction bases unmatched: 2. The CDR3 contains 13 residues. From germline, CDR1 is LNHDA and CDR2 SQIVND (reference sequence). CDR3 DNA: TGTGCCAGTAGTATCCGACAGGGAAACATTCAGTACTTC. Translation: CASSIRQGNIQYF.

This clone was observed once. This chain links TRBV30 with TRBJ1-5; TRBD1 aligns across 9 bases. From germline, CDR1 is GTSNPN and CDR2 SVGIG (reference sequence). The CDR3 spans 15 residues. V lost 8 bases, J lost 7 bases, and 15 bases stayed unmatched. The CDR3 here is CAVMWRDREGQPQHF. The CDR3 region has the DNA TGTGCCGTGATGTGGCGGGACAGGGAGGGACAGCCCCAGCATTTT. The variable domain in full, completed from reference TRBV30 and TRBJ1-5, reads SQTIHQWPATLVQPVGSPLSLECTVEGTSNPNLYWYRQAAGRGLQLLFYSVGIGQISSEVPQNLSASRPQDRQFILSSKKLLLSDSGFYLCAVMWRDREGQPQHFGDGTRLSIL.

The chain combines TRBV5-6 with TRBJ1-4, with D unclear. Trimming cost V 0 bases and J 6 bases, with 9 bases left between them. CDR1 and CDR2 (germline): SGHDT, YYEEEE. CDR3 length equals 14 residues. The CDR3 DNA reads as TGTGCCAGCAGCTTGGACGTCGAGGATGAAAAACTGTTTTTT. This codes for CASSLDVEDEKLFF. Complete variable domain (other parts from reference TRBV5-6 and TRBJ1-4): DAGVTQSPTHLIKTRGQQVTLRCSPKSGHDTVSWYQQALGQGPQFIFQYYEEEERQRGNFPDRFSGHQFPNYSSELNVNALLLGDSALYLCASSLDVEDEKLFFGSGTQLSVL.

This chain links TRBV5-1 with TRBJ1-2; D gene unclear. Germline V gene lookup returns CDR1 SGHRS and CDR2 YFSETQ. Trimming removed 5 bases at V and 0 bases at J, with 11 bases between. The CDR3 has 14 residues. For the CDR3, the DNA is TGCGCCAGCAGGGAGGACTTGACTAACTATGGCTACACCTTC. This encodes CASREDLTNYGYTF.

The chain joins TRBV30 to TRBJ2-3; TRBD2 matches at 7 bases. J lost 0 bases, V lost 4 bases, and 7 bases had no gene match. The CDR3 has 15 residues. CDR1 is GTSNPN, CDR2 SVGIG, per germline (reference sequence). The CDR3 spells CAWTLPAGSTDTQYF. The CDR3 DNA is TGTGCCTGGACCCTCCCAGCGGGGAGCACAGATACGCAGTATTTT.

The V gene is TRBV19, the J gene TRBJ1-2, with 7 bases aligning to TRBD1. V lost 5 bases to trimming and J lost 9 bases; unmatched junction nucleotides: 9. This CDR3 has 13 residues. The germline gives CDR1 LNHDA, CDR2 SQIVND (reference sequence). In DNA, the CDR3 is TGTGCCAGTAGTGTACAGGGGAGTCGCAGCTACACCTTC. Amino acids: CASSVQGSRSYTF.

This chain links TRBV25-1 with TRBJ1-1; 7 positions agree with TRBD1. CDR3 length equals 13 residues. With V trimmed by 6 bases and J by 10 bases, 11 bases remained unmatched. Germline CDR1 reads MGHDK; CDR2 reads SYGVNS. The CDR3 is CASSPTGEWVAFF. CDR3 nucleotides: TGTGCCAGCAGCCCCACAGGGGAATGGGTAGCTTTCTTT.

This clone was detected only a few times. The chain is built from TRBV7-2 and TRBJ2-2; D uncertain. V was shortened by 2 bases and J by 6 bases, with 13 bases between the two germline ends. Germline CDR1 reads SGHTA; CDR2 reads FQGNSA. This CDR3 is built from 15 residues. CDR3 sequence: CASSLSTVRPGELFF. The CDR3 DNA sequence: TGTGCCAGCAGCTTATCAACTGTTCGACCCGGGGAGCTGTTTTTT.